One sample yielded the 5 T cell receptor beta chains listed below, sequenced in a study of prognosis after radiotherapy for stage I lung cancer. Two-round multiplex PCR, the amplification method, yielded TCR beta CDR3 from genomic DNA. Primers (each specific to one TRBV or TRBJ gene) were used in first-round PCR. Via MiXCR, TCRdb re-called the multiplex PCR reads, giving one row per CDR3 protein. The sample has 12,000 or so distinct CDR3 sequences, approximately 40% seen once. The material was PBMCs, obtained before or after stereotactic body radiation therapy (not recorded which). The source of these receptors is a donor aged 50 or older with non-small cell lung cancer.

V usage is TRBV19 and J usage is TRBJ2-6, with a tentative D call TRBD2 (6 bases). Germline lookup yields CDR1 LNHDA and CDR2 SQIVND (reference sequence). The CDR3 runs 15 residues. V was trimmed by 5 bases and J by 3 bases, leaving 11 bases between them. The CDR3 bases are TGTGCCAGTAGTTGGGCGGGACTTGGGGCCAACGTCCTGACTTTC. Translation gives CASSWAGLGANVLTF.

This clonotype showed up just a few times. This chain joins TRBV6-1 and TRBJ2-1, with D possibly matching TRBD2 (6 bases). V shed 7 bases and J shed 5 bases, with 15 bases lying between them. The length of the CDR3 is 14 residues. CDR1 is MNHNS and CDR2 is SASEGT in the germline V gene. CDR3 region: CASIRRDSHNEQFF. CDR3 nucleotides: TGTGCCAGCATCCGACGGGACTCTCACAATGAGCAGTTCTTC.

This clonotype was counted a single time. CDR3 sequence: CASSQVGASGEQFF. The CDR3 DNA sequence: TGCGCCAGCAGCCAAGTCGGAGCTTCGGGCGAGCAGTTCTTC. J is TRBJ2-1 and V is TRBV4-1; D is unresolved. V dropped 1 base and J dropped 10 bases, with 14 bases sitting between them. Germline lookup yields CDR1 MGHRA and CDR2 YSYEKL. CDR3 length equals 14 residues.

This sequence joins TRBV5-1 and TRBJ1-6, with D perhaps TRBD1 (5 bases). CDR3 length: 15 amino acids. Germline CDR1 reads SGHRS; CDR2 reads YFSETQ. The V end was cut by 5 bases, the J end by 4 bases, with 13 bases between. The CDR3 spells CASSGEDIYNSPLHF. The CDR3, as DNA: TGCGCCAGCAGTGGGGAGGACATATATAATTCACCCCTCCACTTT.

This clonotype was seen a few times. A much larger clone is a single base away; this may be a read error. V and J are TRBV18 and TRBJ2-3; no firm D call. The CDR3 sequence is 13 residues long. Germline CDR1 reads KGHSH; CDR2 reads LQKENI. In DNA, the CDR3 is TGTGCCAGCTCAAAAACCTTCACAGATACGCAGTGTTTT. It is translated as CASSKTFTDTQCF.